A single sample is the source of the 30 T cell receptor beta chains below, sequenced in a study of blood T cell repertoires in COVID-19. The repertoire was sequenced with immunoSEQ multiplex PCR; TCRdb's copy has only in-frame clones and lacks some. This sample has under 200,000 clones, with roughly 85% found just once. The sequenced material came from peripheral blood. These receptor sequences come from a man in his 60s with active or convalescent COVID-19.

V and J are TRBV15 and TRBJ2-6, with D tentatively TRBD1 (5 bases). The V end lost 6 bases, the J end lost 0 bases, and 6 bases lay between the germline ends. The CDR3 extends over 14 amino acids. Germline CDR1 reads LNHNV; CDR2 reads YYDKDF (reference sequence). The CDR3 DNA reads TGTGCCACCAGGACAGCCTCTGGGGCCAACGTCCTGACTTTC. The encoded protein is CATRTASGANVLTF. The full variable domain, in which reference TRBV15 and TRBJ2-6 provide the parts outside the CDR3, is DAMVIQNPRYQVTQFGKPVTLSCSQTLNHNVMYWYQQKSSQAPKLLFHYYDKDFNNEADTPDNFQSRRPNTSFCFLDIRSPGLGDTAMYLCATRTASGANVLTFGAGSRLTVL.

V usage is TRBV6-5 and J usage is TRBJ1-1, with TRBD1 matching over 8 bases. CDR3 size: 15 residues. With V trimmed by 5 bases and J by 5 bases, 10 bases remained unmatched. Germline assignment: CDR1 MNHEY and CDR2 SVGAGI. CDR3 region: CASSRLGQGGTEAFF. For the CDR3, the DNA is TGTGCCAGCAGTCGACTAGGACAGGGCGGGACTGAAGCTTTCTTT.

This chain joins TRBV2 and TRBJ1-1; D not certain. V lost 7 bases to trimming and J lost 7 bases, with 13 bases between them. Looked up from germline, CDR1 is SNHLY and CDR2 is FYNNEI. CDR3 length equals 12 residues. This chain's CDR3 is CASKRLVGEAFF. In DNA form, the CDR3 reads TGTGCCAGCAAGAGGTTGGTTGGTGAAGCTTTCTTT.

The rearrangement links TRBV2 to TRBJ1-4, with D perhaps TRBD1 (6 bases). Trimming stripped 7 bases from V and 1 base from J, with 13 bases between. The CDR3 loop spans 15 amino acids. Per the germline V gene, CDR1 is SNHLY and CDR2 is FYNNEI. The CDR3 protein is CASTNQGGTNEKLFF. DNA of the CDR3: TGTGCCAGCACGAATCAAGGGGGAACTAATGAAAAACTGTTTTTT.

The CDR3 DNA follows: TGTGCCAGTACCCCATCAGGTTATGGGGCCAACGTCCTGACTTTC. Its protein is CASTPSGYGANVLTF. This chain joins TRBV19 and TRBJ2-6; D uncertain. The ends were cut back, 7 bases at V and 3 bases at J, with 13 bases in the middle. This CDR3 is 15 amino acids long. CDR1 is LNHDA and CDR2 is SQIVND in the germline V gene (reference sequence).

Here the CDR3 DNA reads TGTGCCAGCAGCGAAAGAACCGGGACAGGGGTAGAGACCCAGTACTTC. It codes for CASSERTGTGVETQYF. This sequence joins TRBV5-4 and TRBJ2-5, with 10 bases lining up with TRBD1. J lost 4 bases, V lost 4 bases, and 10 bases had no gene match. The germline gives CDR1 SGHNT, CDR2 YYREEE (reference sequence). CDR3 size: 16 residues.

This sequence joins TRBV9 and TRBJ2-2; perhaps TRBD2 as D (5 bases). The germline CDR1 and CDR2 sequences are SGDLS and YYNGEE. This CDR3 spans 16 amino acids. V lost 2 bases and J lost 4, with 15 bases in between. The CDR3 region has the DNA TGTGCCAGCAGCGTGGTGGCGATCCGGGGCACCGGGGAGCTGTTTTTT. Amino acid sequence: CASSVVAIRGTGELFF.

The CDR3, as DNA: TGCGCCAGCAGCTTGGACAGGGGGCCTATCTATGGCTACACCTTC. Residues: CASSLDRGPIYGYTF. The chain uses TRBV5-1 and TRBJ1-2; 9 nucleotides agree with TRBD1. Trimming took 0 bases from V and 4 from J; bases not matched to a gene: 4. The CDR3 extends over 15 amino acids. Germline CDR1 reads SGHRS; CDR2 reads YFSETQ. The complete variable domain, with remaining parts taken from reference TRBV5-1 and TRBJ1-2, reads KAGVTQTPRYLIKTRGQQVTLSCSPISGHRSVSWYQQTPGQGLQFLFEYFSETQRNKGNFPGRFSGRQFSNSRSEMNVSTLELGDSALYLCASSLDRGPIYGYTFGSGTRLTVV.

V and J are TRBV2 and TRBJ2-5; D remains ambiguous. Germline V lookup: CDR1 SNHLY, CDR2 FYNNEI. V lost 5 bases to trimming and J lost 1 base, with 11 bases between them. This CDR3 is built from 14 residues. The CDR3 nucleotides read TGTGCCAGCAGTCACGAGACTTTCCAAGAGACCCAGTACTTC. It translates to CASSHETFQETQYF.

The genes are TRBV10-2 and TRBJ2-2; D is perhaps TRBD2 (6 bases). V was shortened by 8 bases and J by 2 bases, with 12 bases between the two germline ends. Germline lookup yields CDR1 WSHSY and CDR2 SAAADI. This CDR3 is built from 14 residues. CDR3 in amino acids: CASGGTLNTGELFF. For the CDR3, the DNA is TGCGCCAGCGGCGGGACTCTCAACACCGGGGAGCTGTTTTTT.

CDR3 DNA: TGTGCCAGCAGCCAAGGTCTAGGACAGGGAGGCGGCTACACCTTC. It is translated as CASSQGLGQGGGYTF. The V and J genes are TRBV4-2 and TRBJ1-2; the match to TRBD1 covers 8 bases. There are 15 residues in the CDR3. Germline V gives CDR1 LGHNA, CDR2 YNFKEQ. V gave up 1 base and J gave up 8 bases; unmatched junction bases: 9.

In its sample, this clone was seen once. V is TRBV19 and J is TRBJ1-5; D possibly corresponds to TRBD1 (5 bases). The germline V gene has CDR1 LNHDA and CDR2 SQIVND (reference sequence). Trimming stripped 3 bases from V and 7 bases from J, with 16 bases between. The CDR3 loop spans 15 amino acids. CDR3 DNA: TGTGCCAGTAGTATGAGCGCGGGGGTCGGGCAGCCCCAGCATTTT. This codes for CASSMSAGVGQPQHF.

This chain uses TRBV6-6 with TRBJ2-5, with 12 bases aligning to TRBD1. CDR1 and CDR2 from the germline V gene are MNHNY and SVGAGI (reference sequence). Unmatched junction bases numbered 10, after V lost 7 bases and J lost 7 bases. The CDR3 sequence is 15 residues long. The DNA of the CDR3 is TGTGCCAGCACCCCAGCGGGACAGGGGGCCGGGACCCAGTACTTC. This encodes CASTPAGQGAGTQYF.

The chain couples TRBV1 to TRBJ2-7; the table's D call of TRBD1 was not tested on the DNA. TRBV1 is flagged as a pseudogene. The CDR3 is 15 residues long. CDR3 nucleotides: TGCACCAGCAGCCCGAGACAGAAGAGCTCCTACGAGCAGTACTTC. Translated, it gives CTSSPRQKSSYEQYF.

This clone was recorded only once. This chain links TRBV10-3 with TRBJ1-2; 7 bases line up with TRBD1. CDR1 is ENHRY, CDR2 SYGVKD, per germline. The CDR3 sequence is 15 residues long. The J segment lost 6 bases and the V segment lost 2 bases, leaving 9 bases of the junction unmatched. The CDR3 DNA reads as TGTGCCATCAGTGAGCAGGCGGGACAGCAAAATGGCTACACCTTC. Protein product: CAISEQAGQQNGYTF.

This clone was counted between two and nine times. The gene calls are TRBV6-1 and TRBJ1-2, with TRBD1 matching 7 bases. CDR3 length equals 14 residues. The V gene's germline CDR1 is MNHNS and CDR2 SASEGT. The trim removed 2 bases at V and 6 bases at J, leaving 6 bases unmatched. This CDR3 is CASSESDRENGYTF. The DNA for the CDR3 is TGTGCCAGCAGTGAATCCGACAGGGAGAATGGCTACACCTTC.

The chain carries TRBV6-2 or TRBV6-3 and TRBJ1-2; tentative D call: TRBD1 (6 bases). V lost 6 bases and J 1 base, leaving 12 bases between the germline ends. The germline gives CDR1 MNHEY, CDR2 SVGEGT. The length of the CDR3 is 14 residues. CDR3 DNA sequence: TGTGCCAGCAGCACGACAGGCAATAACTATGGCTACACCTTC. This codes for CASSTTGNNYGYTF.

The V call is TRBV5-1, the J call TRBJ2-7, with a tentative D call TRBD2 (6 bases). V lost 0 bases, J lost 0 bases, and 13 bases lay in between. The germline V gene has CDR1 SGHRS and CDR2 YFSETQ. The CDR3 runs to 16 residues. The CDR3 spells CASSLGGVNFSYEQYF. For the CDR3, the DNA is TGCGCCAGCAGCTTGGGCGGGGTAAACTTCTCCTACGAGCAGTACTTC.

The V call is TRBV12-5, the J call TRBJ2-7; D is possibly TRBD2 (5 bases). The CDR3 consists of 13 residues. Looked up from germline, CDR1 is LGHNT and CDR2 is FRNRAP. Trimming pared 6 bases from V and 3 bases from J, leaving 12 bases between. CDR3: CASGQARGYEQYF. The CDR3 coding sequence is TGTGCTAGTGGCCAAGCTCGGGGCTACGAGCAGTACTTC.

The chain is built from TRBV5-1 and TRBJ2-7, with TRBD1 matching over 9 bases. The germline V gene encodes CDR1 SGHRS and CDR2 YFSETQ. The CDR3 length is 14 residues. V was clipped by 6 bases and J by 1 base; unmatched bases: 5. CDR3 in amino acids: CASKGQGTSYEQYF. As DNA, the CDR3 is TGCGCCAGCAAGGGACAGGGCACTTCCTACGAGCAGTACTTC.

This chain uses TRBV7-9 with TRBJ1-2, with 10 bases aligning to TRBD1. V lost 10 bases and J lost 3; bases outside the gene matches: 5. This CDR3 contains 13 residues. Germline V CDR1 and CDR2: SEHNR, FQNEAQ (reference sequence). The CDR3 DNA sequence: TGTGCCACAAAGACAGGGGGCGACTATGGCTACACCTTC. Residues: CATKTGGDYGYTF. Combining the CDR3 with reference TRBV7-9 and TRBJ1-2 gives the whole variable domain DTGVSQNPRHKITKRGQNVTFRCDPISEHNRLYWYRQTLGQGPEFLTYFQNEAQLEKSRLLSDRFSAERPKGSFSTLEIQRTEQGDSAMYLCATKTGGDYGYTFGSGTRLTVV.

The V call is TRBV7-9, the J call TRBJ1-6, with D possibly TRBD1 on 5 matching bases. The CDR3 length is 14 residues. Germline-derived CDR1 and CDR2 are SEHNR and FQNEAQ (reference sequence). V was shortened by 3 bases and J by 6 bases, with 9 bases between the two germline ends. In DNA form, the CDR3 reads TGTGCCAGCAGCTTGTCAGGGCCTAATTCACCCCTCCACTTT. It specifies CASSLSGPNSPLHF.

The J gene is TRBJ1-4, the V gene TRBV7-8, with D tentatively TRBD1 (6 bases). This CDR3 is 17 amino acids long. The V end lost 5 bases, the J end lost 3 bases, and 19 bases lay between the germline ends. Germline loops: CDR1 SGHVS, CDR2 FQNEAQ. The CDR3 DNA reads TGTGCCAGCAGCCGCGGGACACACCCGAGGGCTAATGAAAAACTGTTTTTT. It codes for CASSRGTHPRANEKLFF.

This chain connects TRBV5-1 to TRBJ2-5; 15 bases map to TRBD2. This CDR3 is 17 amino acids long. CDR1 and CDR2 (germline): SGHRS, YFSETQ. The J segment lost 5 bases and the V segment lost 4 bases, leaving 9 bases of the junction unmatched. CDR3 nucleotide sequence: TGCGCCAGCAGCCCAGGACTAGCGGGGGGGCCAGGGGAGACCCAGTACTTC. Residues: CASSPGLAGGPGETQYF.

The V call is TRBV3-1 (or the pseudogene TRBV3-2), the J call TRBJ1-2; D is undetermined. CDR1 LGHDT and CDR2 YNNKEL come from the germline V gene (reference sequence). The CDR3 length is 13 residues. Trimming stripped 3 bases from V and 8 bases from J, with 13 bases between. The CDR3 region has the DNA TGTGCCAGCAGCCAGCGAGACCGAGGGGGCTACACCTTC. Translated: CASSQRDRGGYTF.

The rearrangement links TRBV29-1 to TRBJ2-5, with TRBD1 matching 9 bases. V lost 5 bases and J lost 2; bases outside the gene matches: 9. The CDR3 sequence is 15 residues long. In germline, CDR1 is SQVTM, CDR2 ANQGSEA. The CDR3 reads CSVTIRDRAQETQYF. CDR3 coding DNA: TGCAGCGTTACGATCCGGGACAGGGCTCAAGAGACCCAGTACTTC. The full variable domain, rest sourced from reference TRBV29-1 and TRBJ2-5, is SAVISQKPSRDICQRGTSLTIQCQVDSQVTMMFWYRQQPGQSLTLIATANQGSEATYESGFVIDKFPISRPNLTFSTLTVSNMSPEDSSIYLCSVTIRDRAQETQYFGPGTRLLVL.

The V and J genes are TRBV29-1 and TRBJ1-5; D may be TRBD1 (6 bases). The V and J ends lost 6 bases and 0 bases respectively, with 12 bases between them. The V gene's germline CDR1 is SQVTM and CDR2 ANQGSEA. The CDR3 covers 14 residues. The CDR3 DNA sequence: TGCAGCGTACAACAGGGTTTTAGCAATCAGCCCCAGCATTTT. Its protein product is CSVQQGFSNQPQHF.

The CDR3 coding sequence is TGTGCCAGCAGCAGGAGGACAGGGCCGTACTCTGGAAACACCATATATTTT. It specifies CASSRRTGPYSGNTIYF. The V call is TRBV5-5, the J call TRBJ1-3; 8 nucleotides agree with TRBD1. CDR1 is SGHKS and CDR2 is YYEKEE in the germline V gene (reference sequence). The junction had 9 bases not matched to a gene; V was cut back by 4 bases and J by 0 bases. The CDR3 runs to 17 residues. Combining the CDR3 with reference TRBV5-5 and TRBJ1-3 gives the whole variable domain DAGVTQSPTHLIKTRGQQVTLRCSPISGHKSVSWYQQVLGQGPQFIFQYYEKEERGRGNFPDRFSARQFPNYSSELNVNALLLGDSALYLCASSRRTGPYSGNTIYFGEGSWLTVV.

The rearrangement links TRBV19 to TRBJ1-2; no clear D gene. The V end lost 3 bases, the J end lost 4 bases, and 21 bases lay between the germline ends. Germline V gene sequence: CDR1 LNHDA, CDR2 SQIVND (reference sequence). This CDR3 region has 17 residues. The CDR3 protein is CASSMGFLEGFVYGYTF. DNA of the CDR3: TGTGCCAGTAGTATGGGTTTTTTGGAGGGTTTTGTCTATGGCTACACCTTC.

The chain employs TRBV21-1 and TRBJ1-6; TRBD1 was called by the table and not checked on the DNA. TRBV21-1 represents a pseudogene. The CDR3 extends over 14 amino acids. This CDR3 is CASSLRGGNSPLHF. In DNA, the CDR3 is TGTGCCAGCAGCCTCAGAGGGGGAAATTCACCCCTCCACTTT.